The T cell receptor beta chain described here comes from a study of T cell responses to AZD1222 COVID-19 vaccine (TCRdb year 2021). Background for the entire study: Because spike-specific TCR depth and breadth did not differ between the two schedules, AZD1222 recipients who got a second dose at roughly 4 weeks were pooled with those who got a second dose at roughly 12 weeks. A total of around 240 trial participants underwent TCR sequencing, of whom about 210 had received two doses of AZD1222 and 26 had received two doses of the MenACWY control vaccine. Trial participants were enrolled by age into 18-55, 56-69 and 70-plus year subgroups, with roughly 160, 29 and 62 TCR-sequenced participants respectively.

This clone was seen just once. Its antigen is still unknown. Per-nucleotide qualities are absent, and no much larger clonotype sits a single base away. The time point label here, explained by the study, means: baseline before first vaccination. Vaccinee samples came from UK trials COV001 and COV002, including a single-blind randomized controlled phase 2/3 trial of AZD1222 (ChAdOx1 nCoV-19) in healthy adults. For TCRbeta chain sequencing, PBMC samples were collected from trial participants at day 0 and at day 28 after the second dose. Including the terminal cysteine and phenylalanine, the CDR3 comprises 16 residues. Here the CDR3 DNA is all that survives: 48 bases in frame from base 1. V has 2 bases trimmed and J has 4 bases trimmed; junction bases matching no gene number 2. The germline V gene (reference sequence) sets CDR1 to SGHNT and CDR2 to YYREEE. The research as a whole found: Vaccine-associated CD4 TCRs spanned the whole spike protein, with dominant responses in regions 160-218 and 743-854. The 56-69-year group was small, and its depth increase did not reach significance, likely because of low power. After two AZD1222 doses, spike-specific TCR breadth and depth were significantly higher than at day 0 and than in MenACWY recipients. Reportedly, almost half of the unique spike-specific TCRs recognized epitopes lying outside the regions that are mutated in the B.1.351 and B.1.1.7 variants. Conclusions about previously exposed vaccinees are limited because only five to seven AZD1222 recipients were SARS-CoV-2 seropositive at baseline. Participants were mostly white British and included more females than males, and it was suggested by the authors that clonal diversity may have been underestimated. No day 14 peak-response samples were available, so repertoires were characterized only after the peak T cell response.

The CDR3 regions of human TCRbeta chains were analyzed by immunosequencing. Per the authors' processing: TCRs in the repertoires were compared against a reference library of SARS-CoV-2-specific TCRs that had been generated with the MIRA antigen-specificity platform. Breadth was defined as the fraction of unique TCRs that were SARS-CoV-2-associated. Depth was defined as the fraction of total T cells that were SARS-CoV-2-associated. Using the MIRA data, each spike-specific TCR was mapped to the spike region that the TCR reacts to and placed in a CD4 or CD8 class. Log10-transformed breadth and depth values were compared by one-way ANOVA with Sidak's multiple comparisons tests. Held by TCRdb, this immuneACCESS table contains in-frame sequences only and omits some clones. Under half of the omission traces to an unresolved V gene where checked; the cause of the rest is unknown. V and J calls and clone size follow that table, whereas D and trimming were derived from the DNA. The sample profile shows 150,000 or so clones; roughly 90% of them were found once. The ten top clones hold more than 4.5% of the sample.

The sample was peripheral blood, taken on day 0 of AZD1222 vaccination. The chain is assembled from TRBV5-4 and TRBJ2-1; 14 bases in the junction line up with TRBD2. This clonotype originated in an adult in good health. The CDR3 protein: CASSLGLAGGYNEQFF. The nucleotide sequence reads as follows: TGTGCCAGCAGCTTAGGACTAGCGGGAGGATACAATGAGCAGTTCTTC.